The 10 T cell receptor beta chains listed next were all sequenced from one sample in a study of blood T cell repertoires in COVID-19. Sequencing used immunoSEQ multiplex PCR; TCRdb keeps in-frame clones, though not all of them. The table has 210,000 or so clones, roughly 86% seen once. The specimen sequenced was peripheral blood. The receptors here all came from a woman aged 40 to 50 with acute or convalescent COVID-19.

J is TRBJ1-2 and V is TRBV4-1; D is undetermined. Trimming took 4 bases from V and 2 from J, leaving 17 bases between them. Germline V gene data show CDR1 as MGHRA and CDR2 as YSYEKL. CDR3 length: 16 amino acids. The CDR3 reads CASSPLTQEANYGYTF. CDR3 sequence (DNA): TGCGCCAGCAGCCCCCTGACGCAGGAGGCCAACTATGGCTACACCTTC.

The chain joins TRBV3-1 (or the pseudogene TRBV3-2) to TRBJ2-1; a possible D gene is TRBD2 (5 bases). The germline V gene encodes CDR1 LGHDT and CDR2 YNNKEL (reference sequence). CDR3 length: 16 amino acids. Trimming shortened V by 7 bases and J by 0 bases, and 16 bases separated the two germline ends. Here the CDR3 reads CASKASRGFSYNEQFF. The CDR3 DNA follows: TGTGCCAGCAAAGCCTCTCGGGGATTCTCCTACAATGAGCAGTTCTTC.

CDR3 coding DNA: TGTGCCAGCAGTTCTCTTAGGACAGCCGACAATGAGCAGTTCTTC. Its translation: CASSSLRTADNEQFF. V is TRBV27 and J is TRBJ2-1, with D tentatively TRBD1 (6 bases). V gave up 4 bases and J gave up 5 bases, with 15 bases separating them. The germline CDR1 and CDR2 sequences are MNHEY and SMNVEV (reference sequence). The CDR3 loop spans 15 amino acids.

The rearrangement uses TRBV4-1 and TRBJ2-7; 8 bases are a match to TRBD2. In germline, CDR1 is MGHRA, CDR2 YSYEKL. J gave up 2 bases and V 0 bases, and 12 bases lay outside the gene matches. The CDR3 is 18 amino acids. CDR3 sequence (DNA): TGCGCCAGCAGCCAAGATCCAAGCGGGAGCCGTTACACCTACGAGCAGTACTTC. Translating gives CASSQDPSGSRYTYEQYF.

The chain employs TRBV6-4 and TRBJ1-1; no clear D. Germline loops: CDR1 MRHNA, CDR2 SNTAGT. This CDR3 spans 13 amino acids. V lost 3 bases and J lost 5, with 10 bases in between. The DNA of the CDR3 is TGTGCCAGCAGTGAGTGGGAGTGGACTGAAGCTTTCTTT. Amino acids: CASSEWEWTEAFF.

This clone was seen just once. The chain carries TRBV7-2 and TRBJ1-5; 7 nucleotides match TRBD1. Germline V gene sequence: CDR1 SGHTA, CDR2 FQGNSA. Unmatched junction bases numbered 14, after V lost 1 base and J lost 11 bases. This CDR3 region has 16 residues. CDR3 region: CASSLVSTGATVAQHF. CDR3 coding DNA: TGTGCCAGCAGCTTAGTCAGTACAGGGGCCACGGTGGCCCAGCATTTT.

The CDR3 sequence is CASSPSGGLDNEQFF. CDR3 coding DNA: TGTGCCAGTAGCCCGAGCGGGGGTCTGGACAATGAGCAGTTCTTC. This rearrangement joins TRBV19 to TRBJ2-1, with TRBD2 matching 8 bases. Germline V gene data show CDR1 as LNHDA and CDR2 as SQIVND (reference sequence). The CDR3 runs 15 residues. V gave up 6 bases and J gave up 5 bases; unmatched junction bases: 9. The full variable domain, with the rest looked up from reference TRBV19 and TRBJ2-1, is DGGITQSPKYLFRKEGQNVTLSCEQNLNHDAMYWYRQDPGQGLRLIYYSQIVNDFQKGDIAEGYSVSREKKESFPLTVTSAQKNPTAFYLCASSPSGGLDNEQFFGPGTRLTVL.

The DNA of the CDR3 is TGCGCCAGCAGCTTGGGAGGGAGCACAGATACGCAGTATTTT. Translated, it gives CASSLGGSTDTQYF. The V call is TRBV5-1, the J call TRBJ2-3, with D tentatively TRBD2 (5 bases). Deletions cut 0 bases from V and 0 bases from J, with 5 bases between. CDR3 length: 14 amino acids. In germline, CDR1 is SGHRS, CDR2 YFSETQ.

This chain's CDR3 is CASSDGTGGYEQYF. As DNA, the CDR3 is TGTGCCAGCAGCGACGGGACAGGGGGCTACGAGCAGTACTTC. The chain combines TRBV9 with TRBJ2-7; 11 bases line up with TRBD1. Germline CDR1 SGDLS, CDR2 YYNGEE. This CDR3 has 14 residues. V lost 3 bases to trimming and J lost 3 bases; unmatched junction nucleotides: 2.

The chain employs TRBV7-2 and TRBJ2-3; TRBD2 aligns across 7 bases. The J segment lost 8 bases and the V segment lost 8 bases, leaving 16 bases of the junction unmatched. Germline CDR1 and CDR2: SGHTA and FQGNSA. CDR3 size: 15 residues. CDR3 in amino acids: CASARDGAGVATQYF. CDR3 in DNA: TGTGCCAGCGCACGCGATGGCGCGGGAGTCGCTACGCAGTATTTT.